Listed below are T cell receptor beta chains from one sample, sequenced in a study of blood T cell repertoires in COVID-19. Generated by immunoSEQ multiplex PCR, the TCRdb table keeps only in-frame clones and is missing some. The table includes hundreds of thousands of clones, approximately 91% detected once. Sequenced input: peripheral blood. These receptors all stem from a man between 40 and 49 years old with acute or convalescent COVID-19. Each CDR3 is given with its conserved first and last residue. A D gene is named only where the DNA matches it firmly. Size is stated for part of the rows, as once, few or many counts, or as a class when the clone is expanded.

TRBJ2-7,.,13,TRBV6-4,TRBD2,CASSDGSGGEQYF,TGTGCCAGCAGTGACGGATCGGGAGGCGAGCAGTACTTC
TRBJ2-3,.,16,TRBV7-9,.,CASSPFGGVNTDTQYF,TGTGCCAGCAGCCCCTTTGGCGGGGTCAACACAGATACGCAGTATTTT
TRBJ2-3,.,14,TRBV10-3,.,CAIRPGDESDTQYF,TGTGCCATCAGGCCGGGGGACGAGTCAGATACGCAGTATTTT
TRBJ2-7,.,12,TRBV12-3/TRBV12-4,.,CASSTLTYEQYF,TGTGCCAGCAGCACTCTCACCTACGAGCAGTACTTC
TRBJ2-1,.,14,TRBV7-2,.,CASSFRSSYNEQFF,TGTGCCAGCAGCTTCCGGAGCTCCTACAATGAGCAGTTCTTC
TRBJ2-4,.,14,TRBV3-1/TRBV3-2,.,CASSQAGAKNIQYF,TGTGCCAGCAGCCAAGCGGGAGCCAAAAACATTCAGTACTTC
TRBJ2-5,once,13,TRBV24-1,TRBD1,CATSRTGGETQYF,TGTGCCACCAGCAGGACAGGGGGAGAGACCCAGTACTTC
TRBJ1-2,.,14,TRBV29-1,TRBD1,CSAPTGEKIYGYTF,TGCAGCGCCCCGACAGGGGAAAAGATCTATGGCTACACCTTC
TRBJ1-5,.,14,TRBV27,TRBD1,CASSLQGARQPQHF,TGTGCCAGCAGTTTACAGGGGGCGCGGCAGCCCCAGCATTTT
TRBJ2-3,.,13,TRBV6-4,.,CASSDRLLDTQYF,TGTGCCAGCAGTGATCGACTTCTGGATACGCAGTATTTT